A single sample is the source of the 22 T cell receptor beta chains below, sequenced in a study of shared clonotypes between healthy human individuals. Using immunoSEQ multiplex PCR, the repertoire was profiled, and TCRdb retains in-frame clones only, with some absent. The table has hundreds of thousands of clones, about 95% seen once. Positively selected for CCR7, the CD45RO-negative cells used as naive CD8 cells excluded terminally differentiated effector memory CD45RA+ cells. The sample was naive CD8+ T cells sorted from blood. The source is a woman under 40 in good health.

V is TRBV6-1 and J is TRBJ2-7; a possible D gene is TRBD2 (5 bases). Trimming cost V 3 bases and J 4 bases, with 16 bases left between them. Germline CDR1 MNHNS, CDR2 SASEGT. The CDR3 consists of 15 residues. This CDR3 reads CASSEFPRSGYEQYF. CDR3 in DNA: TGTGCCAGCAGTGAGTTCCCCCGCTCGGGATACGAGCAGTACTTC.

The CDR3 protein is CASSYHADTQYF. The CDR3, as DNA: TGTGCCAGCAGCTACCACGCAGATACGCAGTATTTT. V and J are TRBV5-4 and TRBJ2-3; no clear D. The CDR3 totals 12 residues. CDR1 is SGHNT and CDR2 is YYREEE in the germline V gene (reference sequence). The V gene lost 3 bases and the J gene lost 4 bases, with 6 bases spanning the gap.

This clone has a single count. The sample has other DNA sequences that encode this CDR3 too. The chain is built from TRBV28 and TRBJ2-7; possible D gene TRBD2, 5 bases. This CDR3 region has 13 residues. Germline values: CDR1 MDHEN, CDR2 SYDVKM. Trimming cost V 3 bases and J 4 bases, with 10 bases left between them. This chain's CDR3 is CASSFGVGYEQYF. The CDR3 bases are TGTGCCAGCAGTTTCGGGGTAGGGTACGAGCAGTACTTC.

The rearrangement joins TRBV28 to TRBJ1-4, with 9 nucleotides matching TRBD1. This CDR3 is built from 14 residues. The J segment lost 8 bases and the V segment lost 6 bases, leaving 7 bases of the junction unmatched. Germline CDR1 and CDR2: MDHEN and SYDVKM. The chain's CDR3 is CASRPRQGGEKLFF. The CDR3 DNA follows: TGTGCCAGCAGACCCCGACAGGGGGGGGAAAAACTGTTTTTT.

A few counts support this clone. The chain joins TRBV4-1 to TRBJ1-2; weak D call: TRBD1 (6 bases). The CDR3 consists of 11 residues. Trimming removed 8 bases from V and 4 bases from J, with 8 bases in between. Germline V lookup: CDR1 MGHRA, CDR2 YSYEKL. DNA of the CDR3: TGCGCCAGCGCAGGGGTCTATGGCTACACCTTC. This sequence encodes CASAGVYGYTF.

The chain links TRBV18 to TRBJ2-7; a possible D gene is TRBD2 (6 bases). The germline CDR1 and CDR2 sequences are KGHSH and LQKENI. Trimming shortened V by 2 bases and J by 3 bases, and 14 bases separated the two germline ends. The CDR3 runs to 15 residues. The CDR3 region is CASSPVASVNYEQYF. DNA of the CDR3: TGTGCCAGCTCACCAGTGGCTAGCGTGAACTACGAGCAGTACTTC.

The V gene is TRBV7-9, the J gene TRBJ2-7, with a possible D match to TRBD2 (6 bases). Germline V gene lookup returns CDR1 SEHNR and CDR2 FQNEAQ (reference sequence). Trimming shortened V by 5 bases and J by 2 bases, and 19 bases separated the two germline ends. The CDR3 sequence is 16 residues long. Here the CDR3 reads CASSLGGTAPTYEQYF. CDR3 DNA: TGTGCCAGCAGCCTCGGCGGGACGGCACCCACCTACGAGCAGTACTTC.

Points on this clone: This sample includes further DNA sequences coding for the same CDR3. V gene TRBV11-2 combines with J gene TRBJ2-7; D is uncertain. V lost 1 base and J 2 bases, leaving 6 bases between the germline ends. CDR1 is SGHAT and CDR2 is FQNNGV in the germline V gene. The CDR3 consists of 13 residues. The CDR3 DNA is TGTGCCAGCAGCTTAGGTCCCACCTACGAGCAGTACTTC. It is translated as CASSLGPTYEQYF. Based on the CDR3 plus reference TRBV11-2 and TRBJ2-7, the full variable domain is EAGVAQSPRYKIIEKRQSVAFWCNPISGHATLYWYQQILGQGPKLLIQFQNNGVVDDSQLPKDRFSAERLKGVDSTLKIQPAKLEDSAVYLCASSLGPTYEQYFGPGTRLTVT.

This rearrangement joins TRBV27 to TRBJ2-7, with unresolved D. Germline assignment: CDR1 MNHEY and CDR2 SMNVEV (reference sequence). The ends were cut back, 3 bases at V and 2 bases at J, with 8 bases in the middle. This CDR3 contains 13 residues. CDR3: CASSFLNPYEQYF. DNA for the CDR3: TGTGCCAGCAGTTTCCTGAACCCCTACGAGCAGTACTTC.

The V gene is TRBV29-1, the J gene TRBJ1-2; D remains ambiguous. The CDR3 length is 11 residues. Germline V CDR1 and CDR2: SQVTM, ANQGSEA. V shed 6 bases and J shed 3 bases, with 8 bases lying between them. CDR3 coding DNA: TGCAGCGTCCTGTTGTACTATGGCTACACCTTC. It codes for CSVLLYYGYTF.

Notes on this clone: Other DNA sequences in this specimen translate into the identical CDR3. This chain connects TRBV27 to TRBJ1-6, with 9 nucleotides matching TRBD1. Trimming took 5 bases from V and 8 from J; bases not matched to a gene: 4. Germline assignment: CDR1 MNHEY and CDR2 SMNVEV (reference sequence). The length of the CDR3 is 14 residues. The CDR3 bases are TGTGCCAGCAGTCCGGGACAGGGTTATTCACCCCTCCACTTT. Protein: CASSPGQGYSPLHF.

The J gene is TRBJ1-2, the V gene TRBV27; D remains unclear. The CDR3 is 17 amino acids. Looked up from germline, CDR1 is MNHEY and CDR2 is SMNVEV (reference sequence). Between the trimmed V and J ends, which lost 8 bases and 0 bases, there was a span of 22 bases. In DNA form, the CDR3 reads TGTGCCAGCTCCCCCCTTGGCCAATTGGGAGCTAACTATGGCTACACCTTC. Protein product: CASSPLGQLGANYGYTF.

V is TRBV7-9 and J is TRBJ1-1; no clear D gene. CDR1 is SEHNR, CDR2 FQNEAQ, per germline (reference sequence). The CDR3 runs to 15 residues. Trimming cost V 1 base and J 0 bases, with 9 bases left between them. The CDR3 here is CASSLDGSMNTEAFF. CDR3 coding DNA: TGTGCCAGCAGCTTAGACGGCAGCATGAACACTGAAGCTTTCTTT.

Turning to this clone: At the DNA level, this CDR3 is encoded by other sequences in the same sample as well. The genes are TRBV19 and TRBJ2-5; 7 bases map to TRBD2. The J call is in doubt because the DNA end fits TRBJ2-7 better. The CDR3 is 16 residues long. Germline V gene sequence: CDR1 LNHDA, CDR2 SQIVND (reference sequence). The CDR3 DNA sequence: TGTGCCAGTAGTATAGACGGCCTAGCGGCGTCCTACGAGCAGTACTTC. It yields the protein CASSIDGLAASYEQYF.

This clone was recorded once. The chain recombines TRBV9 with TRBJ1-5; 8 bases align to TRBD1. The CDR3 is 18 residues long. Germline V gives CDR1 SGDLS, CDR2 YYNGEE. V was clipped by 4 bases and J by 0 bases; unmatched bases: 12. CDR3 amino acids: CASSLRKGQVYSNQPQHF. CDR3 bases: TGTGCCAGCAGCCTCCGAAAGGGACAGGTTTATAGCAATCAGCCCCAGCATTTT.

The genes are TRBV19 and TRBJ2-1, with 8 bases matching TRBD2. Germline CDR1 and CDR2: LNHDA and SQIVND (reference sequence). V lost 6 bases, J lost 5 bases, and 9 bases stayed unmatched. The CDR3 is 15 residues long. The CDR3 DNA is TGTGCCAGTAGCATCAGCGGGAGCCCCAACAATGAGCAGTTCTTC. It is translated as CASSISGSPNNEQFF.

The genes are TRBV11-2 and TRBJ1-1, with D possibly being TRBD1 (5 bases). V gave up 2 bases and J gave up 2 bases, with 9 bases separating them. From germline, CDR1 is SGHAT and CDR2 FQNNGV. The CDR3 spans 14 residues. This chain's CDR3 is CASSLPGDNTEAFF. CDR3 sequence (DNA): TGTGCCAGCAGCTTACCGGGGGATAACACTGAAGCTTTCTTT.

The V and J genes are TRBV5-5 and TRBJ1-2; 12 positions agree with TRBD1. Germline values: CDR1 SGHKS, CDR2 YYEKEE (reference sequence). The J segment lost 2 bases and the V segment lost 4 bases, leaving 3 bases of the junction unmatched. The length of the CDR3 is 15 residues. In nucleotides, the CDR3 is TGTGCCAGCAGCGGGACAGGGGGCTACAACTATGGCTACACCTTC. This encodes CASSGTGGYNYGYTF.

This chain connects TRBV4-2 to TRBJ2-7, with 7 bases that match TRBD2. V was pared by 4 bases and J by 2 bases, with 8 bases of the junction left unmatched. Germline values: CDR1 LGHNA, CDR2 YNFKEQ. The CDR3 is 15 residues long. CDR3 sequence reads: CASSPETGTTYEQYF. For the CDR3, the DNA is TGTGCCAGCAGCCCCGAAACCGGGACTACCTACGAGCAGTACTTC.

The CDR3 bases are TGCGCCAGCAGCTTGGAGATGACAGAAGATGGCTACACCTTC. This encodes CASSLEMTEDGYTF. The chain employs TRBV5-1 and TRBJ1-2, with D maybe TRBD1 (5 bases). The CDR3 consists of 14 residues. V was pared by 0 bases and J by 6 bases, with 12 bases between. Germline values: CDR1 SGHRS, CDR2 YFSETQ.

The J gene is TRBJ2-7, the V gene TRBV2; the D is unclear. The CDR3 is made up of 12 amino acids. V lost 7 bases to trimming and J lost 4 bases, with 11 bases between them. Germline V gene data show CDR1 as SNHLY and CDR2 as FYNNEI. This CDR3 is CASTSPLYEQYF. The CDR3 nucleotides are TGTGCCAGCACCAGCCCGTTGTACGAGCAGTACTTC.

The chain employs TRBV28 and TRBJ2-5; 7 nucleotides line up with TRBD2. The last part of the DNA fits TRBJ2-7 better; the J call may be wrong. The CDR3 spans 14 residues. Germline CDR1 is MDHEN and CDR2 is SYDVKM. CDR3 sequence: CASRESGGNHEQYF. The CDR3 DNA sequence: TGTGCCAGCAGGGAATCGGGGGGAAACCACGAGCAGTACTTC.